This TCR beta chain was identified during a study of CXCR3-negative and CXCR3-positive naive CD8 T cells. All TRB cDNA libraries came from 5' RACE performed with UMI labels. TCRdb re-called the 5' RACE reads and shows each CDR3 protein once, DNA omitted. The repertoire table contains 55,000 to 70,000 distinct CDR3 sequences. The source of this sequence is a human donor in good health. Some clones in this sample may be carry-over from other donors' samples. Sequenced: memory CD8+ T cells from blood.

This CDR3 is CASSFGLGQGSTEAFF. The chain joins TRBV11-2 to TRBJ1-1; TCRdb names TRBD1, which stays unverified in the absence of DNA. The germline CDR1 and CDR2 sequences are SGHAT and FQNNGV. CDR3 length: 16 residues.